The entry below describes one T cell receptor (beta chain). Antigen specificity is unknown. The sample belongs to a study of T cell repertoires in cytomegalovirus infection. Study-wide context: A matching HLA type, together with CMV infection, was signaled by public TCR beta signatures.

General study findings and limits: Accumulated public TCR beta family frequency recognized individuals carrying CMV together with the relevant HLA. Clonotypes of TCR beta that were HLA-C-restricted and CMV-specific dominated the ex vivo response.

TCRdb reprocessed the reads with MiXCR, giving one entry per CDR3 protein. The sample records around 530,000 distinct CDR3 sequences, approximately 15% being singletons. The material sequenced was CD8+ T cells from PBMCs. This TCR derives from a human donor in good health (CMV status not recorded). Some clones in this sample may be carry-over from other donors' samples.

CDR3 residues: CATSDLKGVAAFF. Written as DNA, the CDR3 is TGTGCCACCAGTGATTTGAAGGGGGTGGCTGCTTTCTTT. The V gene is TRBV24-1, the J gene TRBJ1-1; TRBD1 might be the D (6 bases). The CDR3 has 13 amino acids. Trimming pared 0 bases from V and 11 bases from J, leaving 12 bases between. Germline CDR1 KGHDR, CDR2 SFDVKD.